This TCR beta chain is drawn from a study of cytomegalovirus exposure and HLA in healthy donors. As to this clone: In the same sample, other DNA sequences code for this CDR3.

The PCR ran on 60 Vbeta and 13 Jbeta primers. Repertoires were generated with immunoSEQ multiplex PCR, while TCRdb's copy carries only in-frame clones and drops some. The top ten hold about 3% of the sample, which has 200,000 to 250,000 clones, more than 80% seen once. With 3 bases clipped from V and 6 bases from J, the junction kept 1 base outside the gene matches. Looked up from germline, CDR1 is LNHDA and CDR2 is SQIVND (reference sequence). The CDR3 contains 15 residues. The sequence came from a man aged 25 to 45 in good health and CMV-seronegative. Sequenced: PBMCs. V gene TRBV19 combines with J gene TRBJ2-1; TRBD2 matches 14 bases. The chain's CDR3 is CASSIGLAGGNEQFF. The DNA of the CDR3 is TGTGCCAGTAGTATCGGACTAGCGGGGGGCAATGAGCAGTTCTTC.